The 27 T cell receptor beta chains below come from one sample, sequenced in a study of T cells in Graves' hyperthyroidism and ophthalmopathy (dated by TCRdb to the late 2010s). Library prep was done by multiplex PCR. Data came from an Illumina HiSeq 2000. The TCR beta CDR3 regions were amplified from the RNA transcripts. The first round of RT-PCR for the TCR CDR3 was performed with the HTBI primer set and the Qiagen OneStep RT-PCR kit. TCRdb handled the public reads itself, with Q25 trimming in fastp and clone calling in MiXCR, and kept productive beta chains. Here each entry gathers all rows of one CDR3 protein and keeps the most common genes and DNA. Within this sample are hundreds of thousands of distinct CDR3 sequences, with under 60% of them counted one time only. 8.2% of the sample is taken by the ten largest. The sample was peripheral blood or thyroid tissue (not recorded which). Receptors were obtained from a woman aged 18-29 years with Graves' hyperthyroidism. Donor details come from another sample of the same person, matched by shared clones.

V gene TRBV7-9 combines with J gene TRBJ1-5; a possible D gene is TRBD1 (6 bases). The V end lost 6 bases, the J end lost 7 bases, and 22 bases lay between the germline ends. There are 16 residues in the CDR3. Germline loops: CDR1 SEHNR, CDR2 FQNEAQ (reference sequence). DNA of the CDR3: TGTGCCAGCAGAGCATCGGCCACAGGGCTAAGGCAGCCCCAGCATTTT. Protein: CASRASATGLRQPQHF.

This clonotype was detected only a few times. The chain joins TRBV20-1 to TRBJ2-7; 7 nucleotides align to TRBD1. Germline CDR1 reads DFQATT; CDR2 reads SNEGSKA (reference sequence). The trim removed 0 bases at V and 5 bases at J, leaving 7 bases unmatched. The CDR3 is 14 residues long. The DNA of the CDR3 is TGCAGTGCTAGAGATCACAGGGGTGACGACGAGCAGTACTTC. This encodes CSARDHRGDDEQYF.

J is TRBJ2-2 and V is TRBV6-5, with 8 bases matching TRBD1. Germline trimming cut 5 bases from V and 5 bases from J; bases unmatched to any gene: 10. This CDR3 comprises 16 residues. Germline V gene sequence: CDR1 MNHEY, CDR2 SVGAGI. DNA for the CDR3: TGTGCCAGCAGTCACCCGGACAGGGCAGCGACCGGGGAGCTGTTTTTT. The encoded protein is CASSHPDRAATGELFF.

This clonotype was seen many times. This chain joins TRBV7-6 and TRBJ2-7; 8 bases fit TRBD2. CDR3 size: 14 residues. The trim removed 1 base at V and 5 bases at J, leaving 4 bases unmatched. Germline V CDR1 and CDR2: SGHVS, FNYEAQ. CDR3 loop: CASSLGGGRNEQYF. DNA for the CDR3: TGTGCCAGCAGCTTAGGAGGCGGGAGGAACGAGCAGTACTTC. Using reference TRBV7-6 and TRBJ2-7 for the parts outside the CDR3, the full variable domain is GAGVSQSPRYKVTKRGQDVALRCDPISGHVSLYWYRQALGQGPEFLTYFNYEAQQDKSGLPNDRFSAERPEGSISTLTIQRTEQRDSAMYRCASSLGGGRNEQYFGPGTRLTVT.

This clonotype was recorded at least ten times. The CDR3 here is CAISESGGYTEAFF. DNA for the CDR3: TGTGCCATCAGTGAGTCCGGGGGTTACACTGAAGCTTTCTTT. V gene TRBV10-3 combines with J gene TRBJ1-1; D possibly corresponds to TRBD1 (5 bases). The V end was cut by 0 bases, the J end by 3 bases, with 8 bases between. Germline V gene data show CDR1 as ENHRY and CDR2 as SYGVKD. This CDR3 comprises 14 residues.

The rearrangement uses TRBV19 and TRBJ1-2, with a tentative D call TRBD1 (6 bases). Deletions cut 1 base from V and 4 bases from J, with 16 bases between. This CDR3 comprises 16 residues. Germline V CDR1 and CDR2: LNHDA, SQIVND (reference sequence). In nucleotides, the CDR3 is TGTGCCAGTAGTATAGGCCAGGGGCCATACCGCTATGGCTACACCTTC. It is translated as CASSIGQGPYRYGYTF.

The chain has TRBV2 and TRBJ2-7, with 7 bases identical to TRBD1. The DNA end favors TRBJ2-1, so the J call may be wrong. Germline V lookup: CDR1 SNHLY, CDR2 FYNNEI. This CDR3 is 14 amino acids long. CDR3 region: CASSASRTGVEQFF. CDR3 coding DNA: TGTGCCAGCAGCGCCTCGAGGACAGGTGTAGAGCAGTTCTTC.

This clonotype has ten or more counts. The chain carries TRBV24-1 and TRBJ1-5, with D unresolved. The CDR3 contains 12 residues. Per the germline V gene, CDR1 is KGHDR and CDR2 is SFDVKD. With 4 bases removed from V and 5 bases from J, the gap between germline ends came to 5 bases. The CDR3, as DNA: TGTGCCACCAGTGACCGCGATCAGCCCCAGCATTTT. This gives the protein CATSDRDQPQHF.

As for this clonotype: At one end the junction does not follow the germline gene, possibly because of a read error. V gene TRBV10-3 combines with J gene TRBJ2-7; 11 nucleotides line up with TRBD1. Germline lookup yields CDR1 ENHRY and CDR2 SYGVKD. The CDR3 covers 15 residues. CDR3 nucleotides: TGTGCCAGCAGTATCTCCGGGACAGGGGGTTACGAGCAGTACTTC. Protein product: CASSISGTGGYEQYF.

As to this clonotype: Germline is not matched at one junction end, which may reflect a read error. The chain combines TRBV24-1 with TRBJ2-5, with D possibly matching TRBD1 (7 bases). CDR3 length equals 17 residues. The germline V gene encodes CDR1 KGHDR and CDR2 SFDVKD. CDR3 loop: CATSNLGAGGSRETQYF. DNA of the CDR3: TGTGCCACCAGTAATTTAGGGGCAGGGGGGAGTCGAGAGACCCAGTACTTC.

The chain joins TRBV29-1 to TRBJ2-5; perhaps TRBD1 as D (6 bases). V was clipped by 3 bases and J by 5 bases, with 16 bases between them. The length of the CDR3 is 14 residues. Germline V CDR1 and CDR2: SQVTM, ANQGSEA. The CDR3, as DNA: TGCAGCGTTGATGCCAGGGGCTATGGGGAGACCCAGTACTTC. This encodes CSVDARGYGETQYF.

This clonotype came up once. CDR3 bases: TGCAGTGCTAGAAGTGGACAGGGAAAAGCTAACTATGGCTACACCTTC. Protein: CSARSGQGKANYGYTF. This chain links TRBV20-1 with TRBJ1-2, with TRBD1 matching 8 bases. This CDR3 is built from 16 residues. Germline V gene sequence: CDR1 DFQATT, CDR2 SNEGSKA (reference sequence). V was clipped by 2 bases and J by 0 bases; unmatched bases: 8.

This clonotype was seen repeatedly, ten times or more. The chain has TRBV10-3 and TRBJ1-1, with D uncertain. Between the trimmed V and J ends, which lost 5 bases and 0 bases, there was a span of 10 bases. Germline CDR1 ENHRY, CDR2 SYGVKD. The length of the CDR3 is 14 residues. The CDR3 loop reads CAISPGLVNTEAFF. The CDR3 bases are TGTGCCATCAGTCCAGGATTGGTGAACACTGAAGCTTTCTTT.

This chain joins TRBV2 and TRBJ1-2; no firm D call. The CDR3 sequence is 14 residues long. With 1 base removed from V and 3 bases from J, the gap between germline ends came to 9 bases. Germline V CDR1 and CDR2: SNHLY, FYNNEI. The CDR3 loop reads CASSEGIWDYGYTF. The CDR3 nucleotides read TGTGCCAGCAGTGAAGGCATCTGGGACTATGGCTACACCTTC.

V is TRBV7-9 and J is TRBJ2-7; the D gene is possibly TRBD2 (6 bases). Trimming took 3 bases from V and 2 from J, leaving 17 bases between them. CDR1 is SEHNR and CDR2 is FQNEAQ in the germline V gene (reference sequence). The CDR3 loop spans 16 amino acids. The CDR3 here is CASSFQRIADTYEQYF. The CDR3, as DNA: TGTGCCAGCAGCTTCCAACGAATAGCGGATACCTACGAGCAGTACTTC. The full variable domain, completed using reference TRBV7-9 and TRBJ2-7, is DTGVSQNPRHKITKRGQNVTFRCDPISEHNRLYWYRQTLGQGPEFLTYFQNEAQLEKSRLLSDRFSAERPKGSFSTLEIQRTEQGDSAMYLCASSFQRIADTYEQYFGPGTRLTVT.

This clonotype was seen a single time. One junction end disagrees with the germline gene, perhaps due to a read error. V is TRBV7-3 and J is TRBJ2-2; TRBD2 aligns across 13 bases. CDR1 SGHTA and CDR2 FQGTGA come from the germline V gene. CDR3 length: 19 amino acids. The CDR3 DNA is TGCGCCAGCAGCATCTCCCAACCTACTAGCGGGAGGGACACCGGGGAGCTGTTTTTT. It yields the protein CASSISQPTSGRDTGELFF.

This clonotype was seen many times. The chain recombines TRBV7-9 with TRBJ1-6; possibly TRBD1 for D (5 bases). V shed 5 bases and J shed 10 bases, with 15 bases lying between them. CDR1 is SEHNR and CDR2 is FQNEAQ in the germline V gene (reference sequence). This CDR3 contains 14 residues. The CDR3 bases are TGTGCCAGCAGCGCGGACACGAGGGGCTCACCCCTCCACTTT. The encoded protein is CASSADTRGSPLHF.

This chain joins TRBV2 and TRBJ2-7, with TRBD2 matching 11 bases. CDR1 is SNHLY, CDR2 FYNNEI, per germline. The CDR3 contains 15 residues. Germline trimming cut 5 bases from V and 3 bases from J; bases unmatched to any gene: 6. CDR3 DNA: TGTGCCAGCAGTCCCTTACTAGCGGGAGACTACGAGCAGTACTTC. Encoded protein: CASSPLLAGDYEQYF.

This chain joins TRBV20-1 and TRBJ1-5, with a weak D call TRBD1 (5 bases). The germline V and J ends were trimmed by 5 bases and 5 bases, with 13 bases remaining between them. CDR1 is DFQATT, CDR2 SNEGSKA, per germline (reference sequence). CDR3 length: 13 amino acids. This CDR3 is CSAVKGIDQPQHF. In nucleotides, the CDR3 is TGCAGTGCTGTGAAGGGGATAGATCAGCCCCAGCATTTT.

The chain couples TRBV29-1 to TRBJ1-2; D is possibly TRBD1 (6 bases). The CDR3 is 10 residues long. Germline V gene lookup returns CDR1 SQVTM and CDR2 ANQGSEA. The V and J ends lost 8 bases and 8 bases respectively, with 12 bases between them. The CDR3 DNA reads TGCAGCTTATCAGGGGTCGGCTACACCTTC. Its translation: CSLSGVGYTF.

This clonotype was picked up a small number of times. V and J are TRBV19 and TRBJ2-7; D possibly matches TRBD1 or TRBD2 (5 bases each). CDR1 LNHDA and CDR2 SQIVND come from the germline V gene (reference sequence). V was cut by 5 bases and J by 3 bases, with 14 bases left in between. The CDR3 sequence is 14 residues long. The CDR3 DNA is TGTGCCAGTAGTCCGGCCGGGACGGTCTACGAGCAGTACTTC. Translating it yields CASSPAGTVYEQYF. The full variable domain, in which reference TRBV19 and TRBJ2-7 provide the parts outside the CDR3, is DGGITQSPKYLFRKEGQNVTLSCEQNLNHDAMYWYRQDPGQGLRLIYYSQIVNDFQKGDIAEGYSVSREKKESFPLTVTSAQKNPTAFYLCASSPAGTVYEQYFGPGTRLTVT.

This clonotype was counted only a few times. The V and J genes are TRBV2 and TRBJ1-2; D is undetermined. The CDR3 runs 13 residues. CDR1 is SNHLY, CDR2 FYNNEI, per germline. Trimming pared 8 bases from V and 0 bases from J, leaving 10 bases between. Written as DNA, the CDR3 is TGTGCCAGCGGAAAGGGATCTAACTATGGCTACACCTTC. This gives the protein CASGKGSNYGYTF.

This clonotype turned up a few times. A read error is possible here, since a much larger clone lies one base away. This rearrangement joins TRBV25-1 to TRBJ2-7; TRBD2 is a possible D gene (5 bases). The CDR3 totals 10 residues. Trimming took 10 bases from V and 4 from J, leaving 8 bases between them. The germline gives CDR1 MGHDK, CDR2 SYGVNS. The CDR3 loop is CATGEYEQYF. CDR3 nucleotide sequence: TGTGCCACCGGGGAGTACGAGCAGTACTTC.

The V gene is TRBV7-9, the J gene TRBJ2-7, with 7 bases lining up with TRBD2. CDR1 is SEHNR, CDR2 FQNEAQ, per germline (reference sequence). The CDR3 spans 15 residues. The V and J ends lost 0 bases and 2 bases, in that order; junction bases with no gene match: 4. CDR3 DNA sequence: TGTGCCAGCAGCTTAGCGTGGGAGGGTCCCTACGAGCAGTACTTC. Amino acid sequence: CASSLAWEGPYEQYF.

The table lists this clonotype with a few counts. The rearrangement uses TRBV29-1 and TRBJ1-2; D gene uncertain. V gave up 1 base and J gave up 4 bases, with 16 bases separating them. Germline CDR1 reads SQVTM; CDR2 reads ANQGSEA. The CDR3 has 15 residues. CDR3 protein: CSVEGLGVLGYGYTF. CDR3 sequence (DNA): TGCAGCGTTGAAGGGCTTGGGGTCTTAGGCTATGGCTACACCTTC.

This clonotype has ten or more counts. The chain joins TRBV2 to TRBJ1-5, with TRBD1 matching over 9 bases. The CDR3 spans 17 residues. With V trimmed by 2 bases and J by 3 bases, 8 bases remained unmatched. Germline CDR1 SNHLY, CDR2 FYNNEI. CDR3 sequence reads: CASSEPWTGVNNQPQHF. CDR3 sequence (DNA): TGTGCCAGCAGTGAACCGTGGACAGGGGTGAACAATCAGCCCCAGCATTTT. Supplemented by reference TRBV2 and TRBJ1-5, the full variable domain reads EPEVTQTPSHQVTQMGQEVILRCVPISNHLYFYWYRQILGQKVEFLVSFYNNEISEKSEIFDDQFSVERPDGSNFTLKIRSTKLEDSAMYFCASSEPWTGVNNQPQHFGDGTRLSIL.

The rearrangement joins TRBV14 to TRBJ1-2; possibly TRBD1 for D (5 bases). Germline lookup yields CDR1 SGHDN and CDR2 FVKESK. The CDR3 spans 12 residues. The V end lost 8 bases, the J end lost 6 bases, and 13 bases lay between the germline ends. CDR3 sequence: CASHAGNNGYTF. As DNA, the CDR3 is TGTGCCAGCCACGCAGGGAACAATGGCTACACCTTC.